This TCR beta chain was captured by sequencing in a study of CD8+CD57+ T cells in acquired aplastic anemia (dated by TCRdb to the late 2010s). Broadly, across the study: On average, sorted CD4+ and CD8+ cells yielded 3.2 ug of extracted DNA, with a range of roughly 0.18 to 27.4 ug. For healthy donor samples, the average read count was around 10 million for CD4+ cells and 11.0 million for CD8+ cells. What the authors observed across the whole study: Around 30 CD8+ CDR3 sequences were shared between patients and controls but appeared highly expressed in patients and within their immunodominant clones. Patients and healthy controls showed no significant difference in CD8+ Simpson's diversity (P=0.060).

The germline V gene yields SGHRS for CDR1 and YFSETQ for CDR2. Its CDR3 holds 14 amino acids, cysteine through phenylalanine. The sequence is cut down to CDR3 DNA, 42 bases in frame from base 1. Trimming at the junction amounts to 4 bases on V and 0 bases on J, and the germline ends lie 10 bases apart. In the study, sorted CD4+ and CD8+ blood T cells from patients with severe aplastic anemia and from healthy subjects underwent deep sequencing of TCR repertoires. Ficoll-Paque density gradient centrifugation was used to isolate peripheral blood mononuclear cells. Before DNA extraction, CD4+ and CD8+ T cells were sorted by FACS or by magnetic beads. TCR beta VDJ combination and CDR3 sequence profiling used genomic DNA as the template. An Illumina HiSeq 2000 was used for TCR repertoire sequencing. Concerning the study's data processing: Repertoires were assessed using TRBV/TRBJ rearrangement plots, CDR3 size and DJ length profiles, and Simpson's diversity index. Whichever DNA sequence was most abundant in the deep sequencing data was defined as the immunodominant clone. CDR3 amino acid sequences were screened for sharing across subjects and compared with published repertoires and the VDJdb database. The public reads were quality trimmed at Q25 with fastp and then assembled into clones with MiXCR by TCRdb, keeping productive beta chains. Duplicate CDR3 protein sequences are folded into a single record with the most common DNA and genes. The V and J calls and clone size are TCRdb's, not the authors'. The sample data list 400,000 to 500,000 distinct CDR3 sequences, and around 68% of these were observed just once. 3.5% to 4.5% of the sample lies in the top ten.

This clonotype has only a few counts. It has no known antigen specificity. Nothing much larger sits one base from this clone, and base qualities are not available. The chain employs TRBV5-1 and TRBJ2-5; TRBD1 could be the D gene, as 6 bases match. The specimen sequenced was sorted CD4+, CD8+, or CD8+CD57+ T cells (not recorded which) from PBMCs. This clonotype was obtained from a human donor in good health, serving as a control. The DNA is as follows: TGCGCCAGCAGCCTAAGGACAGACCAAGAGACCCAGTACTTC. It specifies CASSLRTDQETQYF.